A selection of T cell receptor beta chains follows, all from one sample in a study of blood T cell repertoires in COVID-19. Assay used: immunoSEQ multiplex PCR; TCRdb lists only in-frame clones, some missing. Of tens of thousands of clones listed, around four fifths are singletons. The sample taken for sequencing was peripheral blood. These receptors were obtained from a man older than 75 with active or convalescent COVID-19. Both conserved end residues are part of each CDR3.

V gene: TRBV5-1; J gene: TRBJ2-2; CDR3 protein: CASSLAGGRASGELFF
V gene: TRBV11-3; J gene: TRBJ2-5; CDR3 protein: CASSQGLAGKTQETQYF
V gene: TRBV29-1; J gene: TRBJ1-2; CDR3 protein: CSVDRGVYGYTF
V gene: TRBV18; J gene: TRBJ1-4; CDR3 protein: CASSASGGQLNEKLFF
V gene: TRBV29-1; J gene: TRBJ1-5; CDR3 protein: CSVRDSENQPQHF
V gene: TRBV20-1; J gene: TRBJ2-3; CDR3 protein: CSGGPADTQYF
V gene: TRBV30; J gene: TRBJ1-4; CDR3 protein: CAWSVQPGGKLFF
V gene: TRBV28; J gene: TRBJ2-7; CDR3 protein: CASSLPGTGGYEQYF
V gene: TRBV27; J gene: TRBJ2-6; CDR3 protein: CASSSGQANSGANVLTF
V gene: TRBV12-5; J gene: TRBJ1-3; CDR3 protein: CASGLLPNSGNTIYF
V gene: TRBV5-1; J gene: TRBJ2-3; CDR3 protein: CASSLGGTSGGTDTQYF
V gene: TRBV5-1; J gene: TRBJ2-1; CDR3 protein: CASSLYVGGNEQFF
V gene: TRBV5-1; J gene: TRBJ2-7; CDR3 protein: CASSESTGSSYEQYF
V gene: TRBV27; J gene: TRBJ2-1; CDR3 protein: CASSLLAGSSYNEQFF
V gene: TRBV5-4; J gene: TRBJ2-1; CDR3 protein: CASSLILDNEQFF
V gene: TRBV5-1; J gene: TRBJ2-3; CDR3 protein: CASSSGLTSGTSDTQYF
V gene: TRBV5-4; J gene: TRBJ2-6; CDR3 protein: CASSSPGSGANVLTF
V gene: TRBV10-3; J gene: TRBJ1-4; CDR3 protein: CAISKTGGAGNEKLFF
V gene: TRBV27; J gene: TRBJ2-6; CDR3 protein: CASSFPRRVMISGANVLTF
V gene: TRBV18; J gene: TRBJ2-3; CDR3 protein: CASSPPRQGATDTQYF
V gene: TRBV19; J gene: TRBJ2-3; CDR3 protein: CASSNRQGPDTQYF
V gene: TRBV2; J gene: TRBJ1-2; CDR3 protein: CASSREEVEYGYTF
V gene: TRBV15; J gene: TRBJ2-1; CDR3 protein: CATSRGGYNEQFF
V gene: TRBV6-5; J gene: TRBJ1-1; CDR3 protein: CASSPGQPAAFF
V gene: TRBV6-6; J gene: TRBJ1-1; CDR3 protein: CASSYSRGPNTEAFF
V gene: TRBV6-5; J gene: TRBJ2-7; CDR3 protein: CASSSVDRGIYEQYF
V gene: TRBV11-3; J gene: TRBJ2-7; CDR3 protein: CASSLHSGGGNEQYF
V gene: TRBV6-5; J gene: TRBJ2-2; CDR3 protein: CASSYWGGTGELFF
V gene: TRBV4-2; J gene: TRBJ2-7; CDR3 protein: CASSQDITSGIYEQYF
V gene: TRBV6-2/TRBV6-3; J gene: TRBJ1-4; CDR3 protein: CASSRDSVSNEKLFF
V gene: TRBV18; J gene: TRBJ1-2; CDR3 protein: CASSRNQGDYGYTF
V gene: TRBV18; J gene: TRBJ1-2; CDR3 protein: CASSPGQGYGYTF
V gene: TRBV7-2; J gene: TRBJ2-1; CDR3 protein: CASSLVASLSYNEQFF
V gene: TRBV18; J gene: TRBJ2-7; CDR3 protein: CASSRDRTSYEQYF
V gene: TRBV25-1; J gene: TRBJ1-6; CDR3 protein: CASNGQGAYSPLHF
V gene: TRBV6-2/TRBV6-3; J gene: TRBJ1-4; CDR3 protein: CASSYYGGANEKLFF
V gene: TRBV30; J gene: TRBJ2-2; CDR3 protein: CAWSTLRTGTGELFF
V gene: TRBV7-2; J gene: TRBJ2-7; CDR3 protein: CASSANDATGQYF
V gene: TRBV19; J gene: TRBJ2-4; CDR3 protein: CASSIYFLAGGHAKNIQYF
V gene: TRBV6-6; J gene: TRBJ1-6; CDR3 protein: CASSYGNEGGSPLHF
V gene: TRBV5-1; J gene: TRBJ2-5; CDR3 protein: CASSRGGQETQYF
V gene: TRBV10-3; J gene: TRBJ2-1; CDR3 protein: CAISDAVHSYNEQFF
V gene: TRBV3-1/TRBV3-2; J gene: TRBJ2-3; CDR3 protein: CASRRRGTDTQYF
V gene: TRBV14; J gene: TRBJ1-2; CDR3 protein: CASSRDRQDGYTF
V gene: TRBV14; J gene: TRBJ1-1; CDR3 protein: CASSEQGTGTEAFF
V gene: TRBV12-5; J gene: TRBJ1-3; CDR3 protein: CASGSGQLGNTIYF
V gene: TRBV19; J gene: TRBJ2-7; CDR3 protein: CASSIGGVGTRYYEQYF
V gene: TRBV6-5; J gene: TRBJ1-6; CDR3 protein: CASSYNRGNSPLHF
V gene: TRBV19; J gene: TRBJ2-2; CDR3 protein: CASNDPSGTTNTGELFF
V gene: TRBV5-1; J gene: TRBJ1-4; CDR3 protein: CASSLGGREGEKLFF
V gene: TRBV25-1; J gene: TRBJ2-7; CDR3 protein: CASSEFEGAGRTIYEQYF
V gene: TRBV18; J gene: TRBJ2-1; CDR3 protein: CASSPGGGSGGFF
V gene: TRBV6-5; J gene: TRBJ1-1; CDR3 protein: CASIDTGGITEAFF
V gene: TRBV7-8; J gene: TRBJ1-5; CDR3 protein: CASSRDRANQPQHF